There are many counts of the clone carrying this T cell receptor beta chain. Antigen specificity is unknown. The CDR3 sequence is 13 residues long. V lost 0 bases and J 4 bases, leaving 8 bases between the germline ends. Germline CDR1 and CDR2: SGHKS and YYEKEE (reference sequence). This entry comes from a study of molecular identifiers for immune sequencing clone quantification. Points from the study as a whole: Clonotypes topping 20 RNA copies carried over 97% of effector molecules but under 1% of naive ones.

As previously described, bulk TCR libraries were made using listed TCR primers. MiXCR, run by TCRdb on the PCR reads, gives a single entry per CDR3 protein. The data contain 460,000 or so distinct CDR3 sequences, about 20% of them singletons. Each library that profiled naive CD8 cells came from around 18,000 to 910,000 sorted cells with 10%, 30% or 50% RNA. The authors gated naive CD8 T cells as CD8+CD4-CCR7+CD45RA+ for sorting. V usage is TRBV5-5 and J usage is TRBJ2-7, with D possibly TRBD1 on 6 matching bases. The sample comprised naive CD8+ T cells from blood, with Jurkat cell RNA spiked in. Documented subset: FACS-sorted CD8+CD4-CCR7+CD45RA+ naive T cells. The clonotype was recovered from a human donor in good health. Some libraries in this study had Jurkat cell RNA spiked in. CDR3 sequence (DNA): TGTGCCAGCAGCTTGGCAGGGGAATACGAGCAGTACTTC. It codes for CASSLAGEYEQYF.